One T cell receptor (beta chain) is described in this entry. Its antigen remains unidentified. The CDR3 spans 15 residues. Germline CDR1 reads SGHNT; CDR2 reads YENEEA. V shed 3 bases and J shed 8 bases, with 19 bases lying between them. The record originates from a study of long-term antiretroviral therapy in people with HIV. Study observations and caveats: The study collected blood between the mid-2000s and the late 2010s, possibly under older ART regimens. Every time point showed a repertoire led by clones expanded before ART. Diversity went up after ART and still fell short of transplant donor controls.

immunoSEQ v3.0 was run at survey level. Sequencing was performed with immunoSEQ multiplex PCR; in TCRdb, only in-frame clones are kept and a portion is missing. Of about 14,000 clones in the sample, just over 75% are singletons; the top ten hold about a fifth. Here the sequenced sample was unsorted PBMCs, taken 1.3 years before starting antiretroviral therapy. The origin of this receptor is a man aged 35-49 years with HIV. The V gene is TRBV11-3, the J gene TRBJ1-2, with a weak D call TRBD1 (5 bases). The CDR3 coding sequence is TGTGCCAGCAGCTTCCCCGGGGCAGGGAAGGAGGGCTACACCTTC. Translation gives CASSFPGAGKEGYTF.